The 25 T cell receptor beta chains below all came from one sample that was sequenced in a study of shared clonotypes between healthy human individuals. CD45RO-negative, CCR7-positively selected cells formed the naive CD8 fraction, excluding terminally differentiated effector memory CD45RA+ cells. Only in-frame clones appear in the TCRdb table, and some are missing; sequencing was by immunoSEQ multiplex PCR. The sample comprises under 1 million clones, roughly 96% of which are singletons, and about 0.25% rests with the top ten. Sequencing used naive CD8+ T cells sorted from blood. These TCRs come from a man younger than 40 in good health.

The chain uses TRBV29-1 and TRBJ2-1, with 9 bases lining up with TRBD1. The CDR3 is 13 residues long. The germline V gene encodes CDR1 SQVTM and CDR2 ANQGSEA. V lost 4 bases to trimming and J lost 4 bases; unmatched junction nucleotides: 2. The CDR3 loop is CSVAGQGYNEQFF. CDR3 bases: TGCAGCGTTGCGGGACAGGGATACAATGAGCAGTTCTTC.

The rearrangement joins TRBV5-4 to TRBJ2-6, with a possible D match to TRBD2 (5 bases). V lost 4 bases and J lost 2, with 7 bases in between. CDR3 length: 14 amino acids. Germline CDR1 is SGHNT and CDR2 is YYREEE (reference sequence). CDR3 nucleotide sequence: TGTGCCAGCAGCGCGGGCCCTGGGGCCAACGTCCTGACTTTC. This sequence encodes CASSAGPGANVLTF.

This chain connects TRBV27 to TRBJ2-7; no definite D call. The germline V gene encodes CDR1 MNHEY and CDR2 SMNVEV (reference sequence). Trimming stripped 3 bases from V and 1 base from J, with 19 bases between. CDR3 length: 17 amino acids. The CDR3 region is CASSFLSAVSGSYEQYF. The CDR3 DNA reads as TGTGCCAGCAGTTTTCTCTCAGCCGTGTCGGGTTCCTACGAGCAGTACTTC.

The chain carries TRBV25-1 and TRBJ2-2; the D gene is possibly TRBD1 (6 bases). Germline V gives CDR1 MGHDK, CDR2 SYGVNS. The V gene lost 3 bases and the J gene lost 2 bases, with 13 bases spanning the gap. This CDR3 is 16 amino acids long. The CDR3 nucleotides read TGTGCCAGCAGTGATCCCGGGACAAGCAACACCGGGGAGCTGTTTTTT. This translates into CASSDPGTSNTGELFF.

Turning to this clone: This sample includes further DNA sequences coding for the same CDR3. This chain links TRBV27 with TRBJ2-7; the D gene is possibly TRBD2 (5 bases). In germline, CDR1 is MNHEY, CDR2 SMNVEV (reference sequence). V dropped 3 bases and J dropped 3 bases, with 9 bases sitting between them. CDR3 size: 13 residues. Written as DNA, the CDR3 is TGTGCCAGCAGTTTGAGGGCATACTACGAGCAGTACTTC. Its protein is CASSLRAYYEQYF.

V usage is TRBV6-5 and J usage is TRBJ1-2; D ambiguous. Germline values: CDR1 MNHEY, CDR2 SVGAGI. This CDR3 comprises 13 residues. Trimming removed 5 bases at V and 2 bases at J, with 9 bases between. The CDR3 is CASSPRANYGYTF. CDR3 sequence (DNA): TGTGCCAGCAGTCCGAGGGCCAACTATGGCTACACCTTC.

The rearrangement links TRBV7-9 to TRBJ1-1; tentative D call: TRBD1 (5 bases). Germline-derived CDR1 and CDR2 are SEHNR and FQNEAQ (reference sequence). The CDR3 sequence is 16 residues long. Trimming pared 5 bases from V and 7 bases from J, leaving 23 bases between. In DNA, the CDR3 is TGTGCCAGCAGCCCCCCCCCTGACAGCCGGAAGATTGAAGCTTTCTTT. Its translation: CASSPPPDSRKIEAFF.

To note about this clone: Other DNA sequences in the same sample also yield this CDR3. The chain links TRBV7-9 to TRBJ1-5, with D possibly TRBD1 on 6 matching bases. Germline loops: CDR1 SEHNR, CDR2 FQNEAQ (reference sequence). The CDR3 extends over 13 amino acids. Trimming pared 6 bases from V and 6 bases from J, leaving 12 bases between. The chain's CDR3 is CASSRGPSQPQHF. Written as DNA, the CDR3 is TGTGCCAGCAGTCGGGGGCCCTCTCAGCCCCAGCATTTT.

This chain uses TRBV2 with TRBJ1-5; no firm D call. The V gene lost 7 bases and the J gene lost 0 bases, with 13 bases spanning the gap. CDR1 is SNHLY, CDR2 FYNNEI, per germline. This CDR3 has 15 residues. The CDR3 bases are TGTGCCAGCAAGATCACGGACTATAGCAATCAGCCCCAGCATTTT. Its translation: CASKITDYSNQPQHF.

The chain joins TRBV7-9 to TRBJ2-5, with TRBD2 matching 7 bases. Germline V gene data show CDR1 as SEHNR and CDR2 as FQNEAQ (reference sequence). V trimming: 3 bases; J trimming: 2 bases; junction bases outside the gene matches: 9. There are 16 residues in the CDR3. CDR3 sequence (DNA): TGTGCCAGCAGCTTTTCGGCGTCTAGCGGACAAGAGACCCAGTACTTC. Amino acid sequence: CASSFSASSGQETQYF.

J is TRBJ2-3 and V is TRBV1; TRBD2 is the table's D call, not checked against the DNA. TRBV1 is classified as a pseudogene. The CDR3 is 17 residues long. The CDR3: CTSSQDGLAGYTDTQYF. The CDR3 DNA sequence: TGCACCAGCAGCCAAGATGGCCTAGCGGGTTACACAGATACGCAGTATTTT.

The chain carries TRBV5-1 and TRBJ2-5, with TRBD1 as a possible D gene (5 bases). This CDR3 is 14 amino acids long. From germline, CDR1 is SGHRS and CDR2 YFSETQ. The V gene lost 3 bases and the J gene lost 2 bases, with 11 bases spanning the gap. The CDR3 protein is CASSSWTIQETQYF. The CDR3 DNA reads as TGCGCCAGCAGCTCGTGGACAATTCAAGAGACCCAGTACTTC. The full variable domain, rest sourced from reference TRBV5-1 and TRBJ2-5, is KAGVTQTPRYLIKTRGQQVTLSCSPISGHRSVSWYQQTPGQGLQFLFEYFSETQRNKGNFPGRFSGRQFSNSRSEMNVSTLELGDSALYLCASSSWTIQETQYFGPGTRLLVL.

This rearrangement joins TRBV27 to TRBJ2-7, with 10 bases that match TRBD2. The CDR3 sequence is 15 residues long. CDR1 is MNHEY, CDR2 SMNVEV, per germline (reference sequence). Germline trimming cut 5 bases from V and 3 bases from J; bases unmatched to any gene: 7. The CDR3 DNA follows: TGTGCCAGCAGTCCCGGGACTAGCGCCTACTACGAGCAGTACTTC. It encodes CASSPGTSAYYEQYF.

The rearrangement joins TRBV7-3 to TRBJ2-1; the D is unclear. V was clipped by 11 bases and J by 5 bases, with 16 bases between them. CDR1 and CDR2 (germline): SGHTA, FQGTGA. This CDR3 is built from 13 residues. Here the CDR3 reads CASGLGSDNEQFF. The DNA for the CDR3 is TGTGCCTCCGGTCTGGGGTCCGACAATGAGCAGTTCTTC.

The rearrangement links TRBV27 to TRBJ2-5; TRBD2 aligns across 13 bases. V lost 5 bases to trimming and J lost 4 bases; unmatched junction nucleotides: 7. The CDR3 extends over 16 amino acids. Germline V gene sequence: CDR1 MNHEY, CDR2 SMNVEV (reference sequence). CDR3 DNA: TGTGCCAGCAGTCTACGGACTAGCGGGAGTATAGAGACCCAGTACTTC. It translates to CASSLRTSGSIETQYF.

This sequence joins TRBV27 and TRBJ2-1; 8 bases fit TRBD2. Germline V lookup: CDR1 MNHEY, CDR2 SMNVEV (reference sequence). CDR3 length: 15 amino acids. The V and J ends lost 3 bases and 9 bases, in that order; junction bases with no gene match: 10. The CDR3: CASSFVPGGQGEQFF. The DNA for the CDR3 is TGTGCCAGCAGTTTTGTGCCGGGAGGGCAGGGTGAGCAGTTCTTC.

The J gene is TRBJ2-1, the V gene TRBV27; D unclear. This CDR3 has 18 residues. V was shortened by 0 bases and J by 0 bases, with 15 bases between the two germline ends. The germline CDR1 and CDR2 sequences are MNHEY and SMNVEV (reference sequence). The CDR3 sequence is CASSLSPQIQSSYNEQFF. The CDR3 nucleotides are TGTGCCAGCAGTTTATCGCCGCAGATACAGAGCTCCTACAATGAGCAGTTCTTC.

J is TRBJ2-7 and V is TRBV29-1, with unresolved D. The V and J ends lost 6 bases and 5 bases respectively, with 23 bases between them. The CDR3 has 15 residues. The germline gives CDR1 SQVTM, CDR2 ANQGSEA. Written as DNA, the CDR3 is TGCAGCGTCTTCCCGGACGAAGGGATTGTCGACGAGCAGTACTTC. Its protein product is CSVFPDEGIVDEQYF.

This chain joins TRBV12-5 and TRBJ2-7, with D possibly matching TRBD2 (6 bases). CDR3 size: 13 residues. Germline assignment: CDR1 LGHNT and CDR2 FRNRAP. Trimming shortened V by 9 bases and J by 3 bases, and 15 bases separated the two germline ends. The chain's CDR3 is CASRDWTNYEQYF. The DNA for the CDR3 is TGTGCTAGCCGGGACTGGACGAACTACGAGCAGTACTTC.

The genes are TRBV13 and TRBJ2-3, with 11 bases matching TRBD2. The CDR3 has 15 amino acids. With V trimmed by 4 bases and J by 6 bases, 6 bases remained unmatched. Germline V gene lookup returns CDR1 PRHDT and CDR2 FYEKMQ (reference sequence). CDR3 nucleotides: TGTGCCAGCAGCTCCTTAGCGGGAGGGCCGGATACGCAGTATTTT. Amino acid sequence: CASSSLAGGPDTQYF.

The chain has TRBV15 and TRBJ1-2, with D perhaps matching TRBD1 (5 bases). The germline V gene encodes CDR1 LNHNV and CDR2 YYDKDF (reference sequence). The CDR3 is 13 amino acids. V was trimmed by 4 bases and J by 4 bases, leaving 10 bases between them. CDR3 loop: CATSTTATYGYTF. CDR3 DNA: TGTGCCACCAGCACGACAGCAACCTATGGCTACACCTTC.

This chain joins TRBV19 and TRBJ2-1, with 13 bases matching TRBD2. The length of the CDR3 is 19 residues. V trimming: 2 bases; J trimming: 2 bases; junction bases outside the gene matches: 9. The V gene's germline CDR1 is LNHDA and CDR2 SQIVND (reference sequence). CDR3 protein: CASSIRTSGSASAYNEQFF. In DNA form, the CDR3 reads TGTGCCAGTAGTATAAGGACTAGCGGGAGTGCCTCGGCCTACAATGAGCAGTTCTTC.

The V gene is TRBV29-1, the J gene TRBJ2-7; D is unresolved. Germline loops: CDR1 SQVTM, CDR2 ANQGSEA. Trimming took off 6 bases at V and 2 bases at J, with 14 bases between the two ends. This CDR3 comprises 13 residues. The CDR3 spells CSVVKGITYEQYF. The CDR3 DNA reads as TGCAGCGTAGTCAAGGGTATAACCTACGAGCAGTACTTC.

The chain recombines TRBV7-8 with TRBJ1-5, with D perhaps TRBD1 (6 bases). V was cut by 1 base and J by 7 bases, with 14 bases left in between. Germline values: CDR1 SGHVS, CDR2 FQNEAQ. This CDR3 region has 15 residues. Written as DNA, the CDR3 is TGTGCCAGCAGCTTAGTGGGCGGGGGCGGCCAGCCCCAGCATTTT. Protein: CASSLVGGGGQPQHF.

This chain links TRBV5-1 with TRBJ2-7; maybe TRBD1 (5 bases). Trimming shortened V by 0 bases and J by 3 bases, and 10 bases separated the two germline ends. In germline, CDR1 is SGHRS, CDR2 YFSETQ. CDR3 length equals 14 residues. The CDR3 here is CASSLAQGSYEQYF. The CDR3 DNA reads as TGCGCCAGCAGCTTGGCCCAGGGCAGCTACGAGCAGTACTTC.